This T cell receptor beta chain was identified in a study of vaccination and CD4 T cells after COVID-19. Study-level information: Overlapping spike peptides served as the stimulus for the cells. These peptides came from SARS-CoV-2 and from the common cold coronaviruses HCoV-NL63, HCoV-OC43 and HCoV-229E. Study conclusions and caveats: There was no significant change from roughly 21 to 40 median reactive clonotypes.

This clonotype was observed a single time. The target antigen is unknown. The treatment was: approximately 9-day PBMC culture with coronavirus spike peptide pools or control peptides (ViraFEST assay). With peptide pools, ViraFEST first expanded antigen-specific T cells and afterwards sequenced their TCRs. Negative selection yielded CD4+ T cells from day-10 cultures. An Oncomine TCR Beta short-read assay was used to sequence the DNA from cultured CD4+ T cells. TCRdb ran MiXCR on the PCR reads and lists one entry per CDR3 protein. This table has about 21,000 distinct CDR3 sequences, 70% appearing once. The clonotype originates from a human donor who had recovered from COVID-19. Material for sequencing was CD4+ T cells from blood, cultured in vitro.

CDR3 loop: CASSLGGLAGLEAFF. Written as DNA, the CDR3 is TGTGCCAGCAGCTTAGGGGGGCTTGCGGGGCTTGAAGCTTTCTTT. The chain recombines TRBV7-2 with TRBJ1-1, with TRBD1 as a possible D gene (6 bases). Germline V gene sequence: CDR1 SGHTA, CDR2 FQGNSA. Trimming cost V 1 base and J 7 bases, with 16 bases left between them. This CDR3 is built from 15 residues.